This T cell receptor (beta chain) was retrieved from a study of T-cell memory formation after mild COVID-19. Overall study: Clusters were largely donor specific.

Each CDR3 protein gets one entry after TCRdb re-called the 5' RACE reads with MiXCR. The data hold 190,000 or so distinct CDR3 sequences, with around 25% observed a single time. Between the trimmed V and J ends, which lost 5 bases and 5 bases, there was a span of 12 bases. The CDR3 totals 13 residues. CDR1 and CDR2 from the germline V gene are SGHTA and FQGNSA. This clonotype was picked up a small number of times. Source material: PBMCs or a T cell subset sorted from them (not recorded which). The origin of this receptor is an adult woman who had mild COVID-19 (a few samples of this study predate the infection). Cell type and time point are not known. The V gene is TRBV7-2, the J gene TRBJ2-5; D call uncertain. The CDR3 sequence: CASSPGPLETQYF. CDR3 bases: TGTGCCAGCAGCCCCGGACCGCTTGAGACCCAGTACTTC.